This T cell receptor (beta chain) came from a study of T cell responses to AZD1222 COVID-19 vaccine. Pooling covered second doses at about 4 or about 12 weeks. Per the germline V gene, CDR1 is MDHEN and CDR2 is SYDVKM. The CDR3 sequence is 13 residues long. The ends lost 6 bases at V and 4 bases at J; junction bases unmatched: 6. Sequenced by immunoSEQ multiplex PCR; TCRdb stores in-frame clones only, minus some. Among 120,000 to 150,000 clones listed, approximately 89% were seen once. This TCR was recovered from an adult who received the AZD1222 COVID-19 vaccine. The sample in question was peripheral blood, obtained 28 days after the second AZD1222 dose. The chain employs TRBV28 and TRBJ2-7; 7 bases agree with TRBD2. CDR3 residues: CASSGGSGYEQYF. The CDR3 DNA sequence: TGTGCCAGCAGCGGCGGGAGTGGGTACGAGCAGTACTTC.